The clone carrying this TCR beta chain was seen a few times. What it binds is not known. There are 18 residues in the CDR3. Looked up from germline, CDR1 is SGHNT and CDR2 is YYREEE (reference sequence). Trimming removed 1 base at V and 3 bases at J, with 19 bases between. Each CDR3 protein is one row after TCRdb ran MiXCR on the 5' RACE reads. Found here are about 350,000 distinct CDR3 sequences, 20% of them singletons; the top ten hold over 10%. The record originates from a study of CD8 T cells in ankylosing spondylitis. Whole-study findings and limits: Disease-linked clones were reportedly significantly enriched in matched ankylosing spondylitis synovial fluid.

The chain has TRBV5-4 and TRBJ2-2; a weak D match, TRBD2 (6 bases). Sequencing was carried out using blood, either unsorted or a sorted T cell fraction (not recorded which). The source is a male donor with ankylosing spondylitis or in good health (not recorded which). The CDR3 DNA is TGTGCCAGCAGCTTGATACCCCCTGGGGGGTTGGACACCGGGGAGCTGTTTTTT. The encoded protein is CASSLIPPGGLDTGELFF. Full variable domain (missing parts from reference TRBV5-4 and TRBJ2-2): ETGVTQSPTHLIKTRGQQVTLRCSSQSGHNTVSWYQQALGQGPQFIFQYYREEENGRGNFPPRFSGLQFPNYSSELNVNALELDDSALYLCASSLIPPGGLDTGELFFGEGSRLTVL.